The entry that follows covers one TCR beta chain sequence. Under the authors' procedure: Amplification of reference gene primers was used by the study to estimate nucleated cell counts. The protocol was immunoSEQ multiplex PCR, while the TCRdb copy is restricted to in-frame clones and leaves out a portion. That table gives V, J and clone size, and the DNA gave D and trimming. The sample yields 270,000 or so clones, more than 65% seen once. The data originate from a study of blood T cell repertoires in COVID-19. In the study overall: Specimens from acute and convalescent COVID-19 originated in the United States, Italy and Spain. Sources were T cells, B-cell-depleted T cells, or PBMCs; the material itself was cDNA or gDNA.

CDR1 and CDR2 from the germline V gene are GTSNPN and SVGIG (reference sequence). The CDR3 length is 13 residues. V was clipped by 0 bases and J by 7 bases, with 10 bases between them. The receptor comes from a woman between 18 and 29 years old with acute or convalescent COVID-19. Source material: peripheral blood. The chain employs TRBV30 and TRBJ2-1; TRBD2 might be the D (5 bases). The CDR3 nucleotides are TGTGCCTGGAGTGTACTCTCGGGGAATGAGCAGTTCTTC. This gives the protein CAWSVLSGNEQFF.